The clone carrying this T cell receptor (beta chain) was seen more than once but under ten times. CDR1 is MNHNS, CDR2 SASEGT, per germline. The V and J ends lost 1 base and 5 bases, in that order; junction bases with no gene match: 12. The CDR3 extends over 18 amino acids. This entry belongs to a study of blood T cell repertoires in COVID-19. Study information: Samples representing acute and convalescent COVID-19 were sourced from the United States, Italy and Spain. Sample material is recorded as cDNA or gDNA derived from T cells, B-cell-depleted T cells, or PBMCs.

Original methodology: Reference gene primers were amplified, and this amplification served to estimate nucleated cell counts. Only in-frame clones appear in the TCRdb table, and some are missing; sequencing was by immunoSEQ multiplex PCR. Clone size and V and J calls were adopted from that table, with D and trimming inferred from the DNA. This sample yields about 270,000 clones, of which approximately 83% are seen a single time; 13% belongs to the top ten. The TCR comes from a human donor in a cohort sampled during active COVID-19. The sequenced material came from peripheral blood. The chain uses TRBV6-1 and TRBJ1-4; 8 bases agree with TRBD1. CDR3 bases: TGTGCCAGCAGTGAAGTCGTTACAGGGGGAAGAGGGAATGAAAAACTGTTTTTT. Encoded protein: CASSEVVTGGRGNEKLFF.